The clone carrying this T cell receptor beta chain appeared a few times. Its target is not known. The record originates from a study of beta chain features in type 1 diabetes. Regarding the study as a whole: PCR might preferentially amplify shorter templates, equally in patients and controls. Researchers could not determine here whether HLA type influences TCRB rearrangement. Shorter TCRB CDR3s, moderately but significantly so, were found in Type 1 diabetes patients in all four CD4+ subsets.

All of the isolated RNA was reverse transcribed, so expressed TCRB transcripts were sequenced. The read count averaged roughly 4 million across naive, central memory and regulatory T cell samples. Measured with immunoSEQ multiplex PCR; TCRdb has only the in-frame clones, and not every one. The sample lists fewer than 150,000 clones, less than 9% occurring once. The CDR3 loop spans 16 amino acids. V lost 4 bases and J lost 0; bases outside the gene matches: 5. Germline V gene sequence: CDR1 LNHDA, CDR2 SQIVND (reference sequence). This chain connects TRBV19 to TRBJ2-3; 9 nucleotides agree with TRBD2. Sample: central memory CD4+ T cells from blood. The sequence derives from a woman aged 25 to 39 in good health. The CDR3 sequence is CASSSDSGRSTDTQYF. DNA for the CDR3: TGTGCCAGTAGTAGCGATAGCGGGAGAAGCACAGATACGCAGTATTTT.